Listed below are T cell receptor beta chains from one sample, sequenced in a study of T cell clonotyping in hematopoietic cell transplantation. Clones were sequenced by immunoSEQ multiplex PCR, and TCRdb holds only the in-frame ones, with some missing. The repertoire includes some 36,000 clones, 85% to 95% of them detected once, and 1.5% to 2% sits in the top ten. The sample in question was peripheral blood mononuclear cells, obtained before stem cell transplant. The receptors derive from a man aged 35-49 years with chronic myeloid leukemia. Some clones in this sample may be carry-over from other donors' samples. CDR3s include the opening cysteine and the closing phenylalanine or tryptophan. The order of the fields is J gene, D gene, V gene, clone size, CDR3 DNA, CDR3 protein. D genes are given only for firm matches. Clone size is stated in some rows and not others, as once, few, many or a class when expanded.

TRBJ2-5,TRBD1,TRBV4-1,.,TGCGCCAGCAGCCAACCTGGGACAGGGAAAGAGACCCAGTACTTC,CASSQPGTGKETQYF
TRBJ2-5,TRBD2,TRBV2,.,TGTGCCACCAAGGGGGAAGCGGGGGGAGAGACCCAGTACTTC,CATKGEAGGETQYF
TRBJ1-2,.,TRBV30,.,TGTGCCTGGAGTTCCATAAAGGCAGAAAGCGTGTTCTATGGCTACACCTTC,CAWSSIKAESVFYGYTF
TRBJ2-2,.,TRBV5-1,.,TGCGCCAGCAGCTTGGTTACTACCGGGGAGCTGTTTTTT,CASSLVTTGELFF
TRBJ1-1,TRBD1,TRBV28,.,TGTGCCAGCACCAAAGACAGGGTATTGCCAGCTTTCTTT,CASTKDRVLPAFF
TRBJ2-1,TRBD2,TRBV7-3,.,TGTGCCAGCAGCTCAGGGACTAGCGGCTACAATGAGCAGTTCTTC,CASSSGTSGYNEQFF
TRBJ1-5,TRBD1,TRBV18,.,TGTGCCAGCTCACTAACGGATTGGGACAGCAATAGCAATCAGCCCCAGCATTTT,CASSLTDWDSNSNQPQHF
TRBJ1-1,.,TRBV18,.,TGTGCCAGCTCACCCCCTGGGGGGAACACTGAAGCTTTCTTT,CASSPPGGNTEAFF
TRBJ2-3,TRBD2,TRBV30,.,TGTGCCTGGAGCTTAGCGGGGGGATTAGGAGATACGCAGTATTTT,CAWSLAGGLGDTQYF
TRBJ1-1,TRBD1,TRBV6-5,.,TGTGCCAGCAGCAGGGACAGGGAGGTCCCTGAAGCTTTCTTT,CASSRDREVPEAFF
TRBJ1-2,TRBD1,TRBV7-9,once,TGTGCCAGCAGCTCTCTCTTACAGGGGGTGGTGTCCTTC,CASSSLLQGVVSF
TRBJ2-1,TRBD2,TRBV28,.,TGTGCCAGCGGGACTAGCGGGTACAATGAGCAGTTCTTC,CASGTSGYNEQFF
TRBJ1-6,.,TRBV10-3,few,TGTGCCATCAGTGTCCAAAAAATGTATTCACCCCTCCACTTT,CAISVQKMYSPLHF
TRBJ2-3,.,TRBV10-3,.,TGTGCCATCAGCCCCGGCGGAGATACGCAGTATTTT,CAISPGGDTQYF
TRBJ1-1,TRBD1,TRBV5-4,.,TGTGCCAGCAGCTCTCCAACAGGGGGGAACACTGAAGCTTTCTTT,CASSSPTGGNTEAFF
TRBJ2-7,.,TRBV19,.,TGTGCCAGTAGTGGCCCTGGGTTCTACGAGCAGTACTTC,CASSGPGFYEQYF
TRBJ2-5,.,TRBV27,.,TGTGCCAGCAGTTTATCGATGGGGACCCAGTACTTC,CASSLSMGTQYF
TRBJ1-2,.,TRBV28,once,TGTGCCAGCAGTTTAGCAACACGGCGCGGCGGCTACACCTTC,CASSLATRRGGYTF